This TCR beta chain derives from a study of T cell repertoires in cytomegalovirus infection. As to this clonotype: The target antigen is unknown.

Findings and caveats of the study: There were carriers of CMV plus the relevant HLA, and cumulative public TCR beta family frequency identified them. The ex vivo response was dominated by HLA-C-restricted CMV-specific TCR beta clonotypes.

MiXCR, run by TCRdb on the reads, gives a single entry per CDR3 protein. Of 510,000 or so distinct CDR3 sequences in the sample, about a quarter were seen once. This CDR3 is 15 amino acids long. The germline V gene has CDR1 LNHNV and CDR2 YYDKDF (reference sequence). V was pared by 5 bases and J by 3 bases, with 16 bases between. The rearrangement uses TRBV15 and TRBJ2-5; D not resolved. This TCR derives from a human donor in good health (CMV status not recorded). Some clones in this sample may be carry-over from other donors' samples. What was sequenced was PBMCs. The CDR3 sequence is CATSELAGREETQYF. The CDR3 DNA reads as TGTGCCACCAGCGAACTCGCCGGGCGCGAAGAGACCCAGTACTTC.